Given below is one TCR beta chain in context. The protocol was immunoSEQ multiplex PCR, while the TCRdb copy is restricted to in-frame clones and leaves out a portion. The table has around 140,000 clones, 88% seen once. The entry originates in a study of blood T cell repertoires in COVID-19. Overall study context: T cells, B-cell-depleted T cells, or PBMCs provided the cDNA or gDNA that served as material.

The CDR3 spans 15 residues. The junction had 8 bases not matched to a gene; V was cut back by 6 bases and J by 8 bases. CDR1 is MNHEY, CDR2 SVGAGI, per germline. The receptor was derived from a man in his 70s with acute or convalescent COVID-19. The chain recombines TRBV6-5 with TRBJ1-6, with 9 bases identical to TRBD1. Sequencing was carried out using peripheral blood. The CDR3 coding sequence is TGTGCCAGCAGCCACGACAGGGGGGATTATTCACCCCTCCACTTT. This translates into CASSHDRGDYSPLHF.